Shown below are 14 T cell receptor beta chains from a single sample sequenced in a study of T-cell memory formation after mild COVID-19. TCRdb ran MiXCR on the 5' RACE reads and lists one entry per CDR3 protein. This sample has over 5,500 distinct CDR3 sequences, with around 58% found just once. The sequencing input was PBMCs or a T cell subset sorted from them (not recorded which). The receptors here all came from an adult who had mild COVID-19 (a few samples of this study predate the infection). Cell type and time point are not known.

The chain links TRBV4-1 to TRBJ2-3; TRBD2 matches at 9 bases. The CDR3 consists of 17 residues. The V gene end was trimmed by 5 bases and the J gene end by 2 bases; junction bases not matched to a gene: 11. Germline V gene sequence: CDR1 MGHRA, CDR2 YSYEKL. The CDR3: CASSSTSQRGVTDTQYF. CDR3 coding DNA: TGCGCCAGCAGCTCCACGTCCCAGCGGGGGGTCACAGATACGCAGTATTTT.

The V and J genes are TRBV9 and TRBJ2-2; a weak D match, TRBD1 (6 bases). The germline gives CDR1 SGDLS, CDR2 YYNGEE. V lost 1 base and J lost 5, with 21 bases in between. This CDR3 has 18 amino acids. The CDR3 is CASSVSVPHTGLTGELFF. In DNA form, the CDR3 reads TGTGCCAGCAGCGTAAGCGTCCCCCATACAGGGCTAACCGGGGAGCTGTTTTTT.

The CDR3 sequence: CASSGIGQSYEQYF. CDR3 nucleotides: TGTGCCAGCAGTGGCATTGGCCAGTCCTACGAGCAGTACTTC. The rearrangement links TRBV25-1 to TRBJ2-7; D call uncertain. Germline CDR1 and CDR2: MGHDK and SYGVNS. The CDR3 has 14 residues. V was cut by 4 bases and J by 1 base, with 11 bases left in between.

Only one count was recorded for this clonotype. The CDR3 loop is CASSVNFLDSYYEQYF. The CDR3, as DNA: TGTGCCAGCAGCGTCAACTTTCTGGACAGTTACTACGAGCAGTACTTC. V is TRBV7-6 and J is TRBJ2-7, with D possibly TRBD1 on 6 matching bases. The V gene's germline CDR1 is SGHVS and CDR2 FNYEAQ. Between the trimmed V and J ends, which lost 5 bases and 3 bases, there was a span of 20 bases. This CDR3 has 16 residues.

The CDR3: CASSPKKFTSYEQYF. Here the CDR3 DNA reads TGCGCCAGCAGTCCAAAGAAGTTTACCTCCTACGAGCAGTACTTC. The chain joins TRBV4-1 to TRBJ2-7; D gene uncertain. CDR1 is MGHRA, CDR2 YSYEKL, per germline. This CDR3 has 15 residues. V lost 6 bases and J 0 bases, leaving 15 bases between the germline ends.

By frequency in the sample, this clonotype is medium-sized. The rearrangement uses TRBV6-1 and TRBJ1-5, with 7 nucleotides matching TRBD1. Per germline, CDR1 MNHNS and CDR2 SASEGT. With 2 bases clipped from V and 4 bases from J, the junction kept 8 bases outside the gene matches. This CDR3 spans 16 amino acids. The CDR3 sequence is CASSERAGGSNQPQHF. DNA of the CDR3: TGTGCCAGCAGTGAAAGGGCAGGGGGGAGTAATCAGCCCCAGCATTTT.

The chain recombines TRBV2 with TRBJ1-1; D ambiguous. CDR1 and CDR2 (germline): SNHLY, FYNNEI. This CDR3 comprises 13 residues. The V gene lost 7 bases and the J gene lost 1 base, with 10 bases spanning the gap. CDR3 DNA sequence: TGTGCCAGCATTAGGACGGCGAACACTGAAGCTTTCTTT. This translates into CASIRTANTEAFF.

By proportion, this clonotype is medium-sized (0.01 to 0.1%). The rearrangement joins TRBV4-2 to TRBJ1-4; 7 positions agree with TRBD1. The germline CDR1 and CDR2 sequences are LGHNA and YNFKEQ. The ends lost 2 bases at V and 8 bases at J; junction bases unmatched: 11. The CDR3 is made up of 16 amino acids. CDR3 DNA: TGTGCCAGCAGCCAAAAAGGACAGGCCATGGGAGAAAAACTGTTTTTT. It translates to CASSQKGQAMGEKLFF.

This sequence joins TRBV11-2 and TRBJ2-5; no clear D gene. V was trimmed by 3 bases and J by 5 bases, leaving 19 bases between them. The germline V gene encodes CDR1 SGHAT and CDR2 FQNNGV. CDR3 length equals 16 residues. CDR3 sequence reads: CASSLLGGGVGETQYF. The CDR3 nucleotides are TGTGCCAGCAGCTTGTTGGGCGGTGGGGTTGGGGAGACCCAGTACTTC.

CDR3 nucleotide sequence: TGCGCCAGCAGCTTGGGGGCGTCTTACAATTCACCCCTCCACTTT. Protein sequence: CASSLGASYNSPLHF. This rearrangement joins TRBV5-1 to TRBJ1-6; unclear D gene. Germline V gives CDR1 SGHRS, CDR2 YFSETQ. V lost 0 bases and J lost 7, with 11 bases in between. The CDR3 length is 15 residues.

The J gene is TRBJ1-5, the V gene TRBV7-2; D remains unclear. Trimming took 2 bases from V and 2 from J, leaving 4 bases between them. Germline CDR1 reads SGHTA; CDR2 reads FQGNSA. This CDR3 has 13 residues. CDR3 residues: CASSLSGNQPQHF. In DNA form, the CDR3 reads TGTGCCAGCAGCTTATCCGGCAATCAGCCCCAGCATTTT.

This clonotype appeared a single time. The J gene is TRBJ1-1, the V gene TRBV6-2 or TRBV6-3; D is unclear. The CDR3 is 13 amino acids. CDR1 is MNHEY and CDR2 is SVGEGT in the germline V gene. Trimming stripped 0 bases from V and 2 bases from J, with 4 bases between. The CDR3 DNA follows: TGTGCCAGCAGTTACTCCCTTAACACTGAAGCTTTCTTT. Translating it yields CASSYSLNTEAFF.

The gene calls are TRBV29-1 and TRBJ2-7, with TRBD2 matching 12 bases. Trimming removed 6 bases from V and 6 bases from J; junction bases left unmatched: 6. The CDR3 is 13 residues long. CDR1 and CDR2 from the germline V gene are SQVTM and ANQGSEA. The CDR3 loop is CSVLTSGSIEQYF. In DNA, the CDR3 is TGCAGCGTCCTGACTAGCGGGAGTATCGAGCAGTACTTC.

This clonotype rates as medium-sized (0.01 to 0.1%). V and J are TRBV14 and TRBJ2-5, with no clear D. The CDR3 has 14 residues. Trimming pared 2 bases from V and 2 bases from J, leaving 9 bases between. The germline gives CDR1 SGHDN, CDR2 FVKESK. CDR3 protein: CASSQLGQQETQYF. The CDR3 DNA reads TGTGCCAGCAGCCAATTAGGGCAACAAGAGACCCAGTACTTC.